The 22 T cell receptor beta chains below were found in one sample sequenced in a study of a mutant IDH1 vaccine in newly diagnosed glioma. Clones were read by immunoSEQ multiplex PCR, and TCRdb kept only the in-frame ones, dropping some. The sample yields about 32,000 clones, roughly 86% seen once. Specified time point: week 35, safety follow-up. Every vaccination contained 300 ug of the mutant IDH1 20-mer peptide and was paired with topical imiquimod. No antigen has been assigned to these receptors. The source was PBMCs, collected from a glioma patient whose treatment included an IDH1 peptide vaccine. The receptors were gathered from a man aged 25 to 40 with glioma.

This clone came up a few times. The V and J genes are TRBV7-2 and TRBJ2-2; D not certain. CDR3 length equals 13 residues. The ends were cut back, 5 bases at V and 1 base at J, with 5 bases in the middle. Germline CDR1 reads SGHTA; CDR2 reads FQGNSA. CDR3 region: CASSVGNTGELFF. DNA for the CDR3: TGTGCCAGCAGCGTCGGGAACACCGGGGAGCTGTTTTTT.

This rearrangement joins TRBV30 to TRBJ1-2; 7 nucleotides line up with TRBD1. The junction had 19 bases not matched to a gene; V was cut back by 7 bases and J by 8 bases. The CDR3 runs to 15 residues. Looked up from germline, CDR1 is GTSNPN and CDR2 is SVGIG (reference sequence). The CDR3 region is CAFYSSRTGSLGYTF. DNA for the CDR3: TGTGCCTTCTACAGCTCTCGGACAGGCTCCTTAGGCTACACCTTC.

For this clone: Its ends do not fully match the called genes, so a read error is possible. V is TRBV29-1 and J is TRBJ1-1; no clear D gene. The CDR3 extends over 13 amino acids. Per germline, CDR1 SQVTM and CDR2 ANQGSEA. In nucleotides, the CDR3 is TGCAGCGTTGAAGATCGGAGGAACGCTGAAGCTTTCTTT. Protein product: CSVEDRRNAEAFF.

The gene calls are TRBV7-9 and TRBJ2-1; 7 bases fit TRBD2. V dropped 5 bases and J dropped 0; count of bases not matched to a gene: 4. Looked up from germline, CDR1 is SEHNR and CDR2 is FQNEAQ (reference sequence). The CDR3 length is 15 residues. The CDR3 DNA sequence: TGTGCCAGCAGCAAACTAGCGCCCTCCTACAATGAGCAGTTCTTC. The encoded protein is CASSKLAPSYNEQFF. The full variable domain, completed using reference TRBV7-9 and TRBJ2-1, is DTGVSQNPRHKITKRGQNVTFRCDPISEHNRLYWYRQTLGQGPEFLTYFQNEAQLEKSRLLSDRFSAERPKGSFSTLEIQRTEQGDSAMYLCASSKLAPSYNEQFFGPGTRLTVL.

A single count supports this clone. The genes are TRBV4-1 and TRBJ1-2; 9 bases are a match to TRBD1. V lost 0 bases, J lost 7 bases, and 9 bases stayed unmatched. CDR1 is MGHRA and CDR2 is YSYEKL in the germline V gene. The CDR3 extends over 16 amino acids. The CDR3 loop reads CASSQEPGTGRFGYTF. CDR3 sequence (DNA): TGCGCCAGCAGCCAAGAACCAGGGACAGGGAGGTTTGGCTACACCTTC.

CDR3 coding DNA: TGTGCCAGCAGTTTGGACAGGGGTCCTGAAGCTTTCTTT. Its translation is CASSLDRGPEAFF. The J gene is TRBJ1-1, the V gene TRBV27; 9 positions match TRBD1. V lost 3 bases and J lost 6; bases outside the gene matches: 2. Germline CDR1 MNHEY, CDR2 SMNVEV (reference sequence). The CDR3 runs to 13 residues.

V is TRBV6-1 and J is TRBJ1-2; 8 bases agree with TRBD1. The V and J ends lost 3 bases and 2 bases, in that order; junction bases with no gene match: 14. The germline V gene encodes CDR1 MNHNS and CDR2 SASEGT. The CDR3 has 18 residues. As DNA, the CDR3 is TGTGCCAGCAGTGATCGGCCCTACGGACAGGGAGCAAACTATGGCTACACCTTC. Protein product: CASSDRPYGQGANYGYTF.

This clone has just a few counts. The chain joins TRBV7-6 to TRBJ1-1; possible D gene TRBD1, 6 bases. Germline CDR1 and CDR2: SGHVS and FNYEAQ. There are 15 residues in the CDR3. Trimming cost V 1 base and J 1 base, with 10 bases left between them. In DNA, the CDR3 is TGTGCCAGCAGCTTAGGGACAGCCTCGAACACTGAAGCTTTCTTT. This sequence encodes CASSLGTASNTEAFF.

The V gene is TRBV15, the J gene TRBJ2-7; D not resolved. Between the trimmed V and J ends, which lost 0 bases and 3 bases, there was a span of 9 bases. CDR1 is LNHNV, CDR2 YYDKDF, per germline (reference sequence). CDR3 length: 14 residues. For the CDR3, the DNA is TGTGCCACCAGCAGAGATCGGGCTTTCTACGAGCAGTACTTC. This codes for CATSRDRAFYEQYF.

J is TRBJ1-3 and V is TRBV6-1; possible D gene TRBD1, 5 bases. The CDR3 is made up of 14 amino acids. Germline V gene lookup returns CDR1 MNHNS and CDR2 SASEGT. Trimming shortened V by 2 bases and J by 5 bases, and 10 bases separated the two germline ends. Here the CDR3 reads CASSEWQGRNTIYF. The DNA for the CDR3 is TGTGCCAGCAGTGAATGGCAGGGACGAAACACCATATATTTT.

This clone is classed as medium-sized (0.01 to 0.1%). V is TRBV6-5 and J is TRBJ2-2, with D tentatively TRBD1 (5 bases). The CDR3 sequence is 14 residues long. V lost 2 bases, J lost 7 bases, and 11 bases lay in between. Looked up from germline, CDR1 is MNHEY and CDR2 is SVGAGI. In nucleotides, the CDR3 is TGTGCCAGCAGTTACATGACAGATCACGGGGAGCTGTTTTTT. Its protein product is CASSYMTDHGELFF.

This sequence joins TRBV6-5 and TRBJ2-7; D is possibly TRBD2 (5 bases). CDR3 size: 14 residues. Trimming stripped 5 bases from V and 1 base from J, with 12 bases between. Germline V lookup: CDR1 MNHEY, CDR2 SVGAGI. The CDR3 DNA follows: TGTGCCAGCAGTATCCGGGATGGTTCCTACGAGCAGTACTTC. Its translation is CASSIRDGSYEQYF.

The rearrangement joins TRBV7-9 to TRBJ2-5; D gene uncertain. The CDR3 runs 14 residues. CDR1 is SEHNR and CDR2 is FQNEAQ in the germline V gene (reference sequence). Trimming took 5 bases from V and 1 from J, leaving 11 bases between them. CDR3 sequence: CASSLRTAQETQYF. In DNA, the CDR3 is TGTGCCAGCAGCCTTCGCACGGCCCAAGAGACCCAGTACTTC.

The rearrangement links TRBV19 to TRBJ2-1; maybe TRBD2 (6 bases). The V and J ends lost 6 bases and 0 bases respectively, with 21 bases between them. The CDR3 covers 18 residues. Germline V lookup: CDR1 LNHDA, CDR2 SQIVND (reference sequence). This CDR3 reads CASSNVGGGKSSYNEQFF. The CDR3 coding sequence is TGTGCCAGTAGCAACGTTGGTGGGGGGAAAAGCTCCTACAATGAGCAGTTCTTC.

This clone occurred a few times. The chain employs TRBV7-9 and TRBJ1-1; unclear D gene. The germline gives CDR1 SEHNR, CDR2 FQNEAQ (reference sequence). The CDR3 runs to 11 residues. The V and J ends lost 4 bases and 1 base respectively, with 1 base between them. Here the CDR3 DNA reads TGTGCCAGCAGCTCGAACACTGAAGCTTTCTTT. Translation gives CASSSNTEAFF. Together with reference TRBV7-9 and TRBJ1-1, the CDR3 gives the full variable domain: DTGVSQNPRHKITKRGQNVTFRCDPISEHNRLYWYRQTLGQGPEFLTYFQNEAQLEKSRLLSDRFSAERPKGSFSTLEIQRTEQGDSAMYLCASSSNTEAFFGQGTRLTVV.

The chain has TRBV12-5 and TRBJ2-1, with a possible D match to TRBD1 (5 bases). Germline values: CDR1 LGHNT, CDR2 FRNRAP. Trimming stripped 1 base from V and 7 bases from J, with 5 bases between. The CDR3 extends over 12 amino acids. The CDR3 is CASGLGQNEQFF. The CDR3 nucleotides read TGTGCTAGTGGTTTGGGACAGAATGAGCAGTTCTTC. Using reference TRBV12-5 and TRBJ2-1 for the parts outside the CDR3, the full variable domain is DARVTQTPRHKVTEMGQEVTMRCQPILGHNTVFWYRQTMMQGLELLAYFRNRAPLDDSGMPKDRFSAEMPDATLATLKIQPSEPRDSAVYFCASGLGQNEQFFGPGTRLTVL.

The chain uses TRBV5-1 and TRBJ2-7; TRBD2 matches 12 bases. The junction had 5 bases not matched to a gene; V was cut back by 4 bases and J by 6 bases. This CDR3 is built from 14 residues. Germline V lookup: CDR1 SGHRS, CDR2 YFSETQ. CDR3 protein: CASSLTSGSSEQYF. The CDR3, as DNA: TGCGCCAGCAGCCTGACTAGCGGGAGCTCCGAGCAGTACTTC.

V gene TRBV10-2 combines with J gene TRBJ2-7; D may match TRBD1 or TRBD2 (5 bases each). The CDR3 runs to 13 residues. Germline CDR1 WSHSY, CDR2 SAAADI. V was pared by 10 bases and J by 6 bases, with 19 bases between. The CDR3 DNA reads TGCGCCACGGGCCGGGGTCCGCAGGGCGAGCAGTACTTC. This gives the protein CATGRGPQGEQYF.

There are a few counts of this clone. In DNA form, the CDR3 reads TGTGCCACACAGGGACTGAACACTGAAGCTTTCTTT. It encodes CATQGLNTEAFF. The rearrangement uses TRBV7-8 and TRBJ1-1, with D perhaps matching TRBD1 (6 bases). From germline, CDR1 is SGHVS and CDR2 FQNEAQ. The CDR3 totals 12 residues. The V and J ends lost 10 bases and 0 bases respectively, with 9 bases between them.

The J gene is TRBJ1-2, the V gene TRBV6-1; D gene unclear. Germline V gives CDR1 MNHNS, CDR2 SASEGT. Trimming took 5 bases from V and 2 from J, leaving 12 bases between them. The CDR3 consists of 14 residues. This chain's CDR3 is CASSFDQVNYGYTF. The DNA for the CDR3 is TGTGCCAGCAGTTTTGATCAGGTGAACTATGGCTACACCTTC.

The V call is TRBV30, the J call TRBJ2-3; D is ambiguous. Germline V gives CDR1 GTSNPN, CDR2 SVGIG (reference sequence). V gave up 1 base and J gave up 0 bases, with 14 bases separating them. This CDR3 is built from 16 residues. CDR3 DNA: TGTGCCTGGAGTGGTACCGTAATATCTAGCACAGATACGCAGTATTTT. Translated: CAWSGTVISSTDTQYF.

In its sample, this clone ranks as medium-sized. V and J are TRBV6-5 and TRBJ1-3; a weak D match, TRBD1 (5 bases). The V end lost 6 bases, the J end lost 0 bases, and 12 bases lay between the germline ends. Germline V gene sequence: CDR1 MNHEY, CDR2 SVGAGI. This CDR3 is 15 amino acids long. As DNA, the CDR3 is TGTGCCAGCAGCCCGGGGGGGGGCTCTGGAAACACCATATATTTT. Translating it yields CASSPGGGSGNTIYF.